This T cell receptor beta chain was retrieved from a study of T cell changes during pregnancy in multiple sclerosis. Sequencing was performed with immunoSEQ multiplex PCR; in TCRdb, only in-frame clones are kept and a portion is missing. The top ten hold roughly 12% of the sample, which has about 38,000 clones, about 90% seen once. The CDR3 totals 15 residues. With 1 base clipped from V and 4 bases from J, the junction kept 5 bases outside the gene matches. Germline CDR1 and CDR2: SGHVS and FNYEAQ. The TCR comes from a female donor with multiple sclerosis, enrolled in a pregnancy study. Sequencing used CD8+ T cells from peripheral blood mononuclear cells, obtained after pregnancy. The V call is TRBV7-6, the J call TRBJ2-7; 9 nucleotides line up with TRBD2. The CDR3, as DNA: TGTGCCAGCAGCTTAGAGGCTAGCGGGACTTACGAGCAGTACTTC. It yields the protein CASSLEASGTYEQYF.